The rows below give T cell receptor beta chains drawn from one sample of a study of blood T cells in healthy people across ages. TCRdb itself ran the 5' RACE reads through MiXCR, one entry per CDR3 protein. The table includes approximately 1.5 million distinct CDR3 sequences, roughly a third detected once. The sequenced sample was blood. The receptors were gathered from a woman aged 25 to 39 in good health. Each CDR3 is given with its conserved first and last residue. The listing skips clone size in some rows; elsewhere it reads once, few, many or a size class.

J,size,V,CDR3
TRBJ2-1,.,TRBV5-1,CASSLGGVNDEQFF
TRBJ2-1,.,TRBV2,CASSKPEREGLGNEQFF
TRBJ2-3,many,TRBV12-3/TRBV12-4,CASTTTGRSVADTQYF
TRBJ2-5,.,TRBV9,CAGSALAGQETQYF
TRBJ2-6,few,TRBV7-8,CASSLRAGATSSGANVLTF
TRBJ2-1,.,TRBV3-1,CASSQDMTSGTNEQFF
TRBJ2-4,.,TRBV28,CASSFSSGSSSLAKNIQYF
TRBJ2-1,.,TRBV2,CASSEAGAGGSLGTQFF
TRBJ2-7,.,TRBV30,CAWSPTGGEQYF
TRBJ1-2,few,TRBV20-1,CSAEPTGLGYTF
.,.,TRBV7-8,CASSGGQVYGEQYF
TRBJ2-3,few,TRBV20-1,CSAISGESTDTQYF
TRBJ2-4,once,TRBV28,CASSFRGLNIQYF
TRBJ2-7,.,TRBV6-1,CASSEYTSRYEQYF
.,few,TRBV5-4,CASSLPSLERDEQYF
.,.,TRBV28,CASSISDRDLYEQYF
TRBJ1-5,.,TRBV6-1,CASREGGLGNQPQHF
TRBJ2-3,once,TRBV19,CASSDDRGGDTQYF
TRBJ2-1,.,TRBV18,CASSLLQGGRETQFF
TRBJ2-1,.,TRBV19,CASTTLVSPEQFF
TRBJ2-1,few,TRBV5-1,CASSRIGQGALRTHSEQFF
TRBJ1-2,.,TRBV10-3,CAISESPNYSYTF
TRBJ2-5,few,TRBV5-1,CASSTQQGAEMETQYF
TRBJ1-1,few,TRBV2,CASIIGTSNTEAFF
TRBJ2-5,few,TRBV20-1,CSATFYTGEETQYF
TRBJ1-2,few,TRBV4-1,CASSRDMSGLYGYTF
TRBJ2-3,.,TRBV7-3,CASSGSGITDAQYF
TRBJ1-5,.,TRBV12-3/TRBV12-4,CASNPGVGSGNQPQHF
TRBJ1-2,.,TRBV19,CASSIGTGLIGYGYTF
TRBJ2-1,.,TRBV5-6,CASSLGASGGIGYNEQFF
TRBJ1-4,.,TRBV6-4,CASSSHGTGKGEKLFF
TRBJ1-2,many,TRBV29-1,CSVRTENGYTF
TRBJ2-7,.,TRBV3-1,CASSQGQGLYF
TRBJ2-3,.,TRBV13,CASSLGHRRVTDTQYF
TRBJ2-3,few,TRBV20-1,CSARQGAGWRVTDTQYF
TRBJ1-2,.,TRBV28,CASSPFPVTYGYTF
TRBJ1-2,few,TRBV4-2,CASSQEATGTAGYTF
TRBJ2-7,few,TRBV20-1,CSARRESGAGAITYEQYF
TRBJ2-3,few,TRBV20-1,CSALITGAGTDTQYF
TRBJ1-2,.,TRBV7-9,CASSPMDSDNCGYTF